Listed below are T cell receptor beta chains from one sample, sequenced in a study of vaccination and CD4 T cells after COVID-19. In TCRdb, the PCR reads were re-called with MiXCR into one record per CDR3 protein. The sample holds around 6,000 distinct CDR3 sequences, approximately 71% seen once. Their cognate antigens are unknown. Sequenced material: CD4+ T cells from blood, cultured in vitro. Receptor source: a human donor who had recovered from COVID-19. Both conserved end residues are part of each CDR3.

CDR3 protein: CASSTDRGSNQPQHF
J gene: TRBJ1-5
V gene: TRBV19

CDR3 protein: CASSLRDGGAEQYF
J gene: TRBJ2-7
V gene: TRBV28

CDR3 protein: CASSLGTSGGAADTQYF
J gene: TRBJ2-3
V gene: TRBV7-9

CDR3 protein: CASSVGTVGVMNTEAFF
J gene: TRBJ1-1
V gene: TRBV5-4

CDR3 protein: CASSEQGREKLFF
J gene: TRBJ1-4
V gene: TRBV2

CDR3 protein: CVTRTGANQPQHF
J gene: TRBJ1-5
V gene: TRBV15

CDR3 protein: CASSREPNTEAFF
J gene: TRBJ1-1
V gene: TRBV6-1

CDR3 protein: CASSAPGQGAYEQYF
J gene: TRBJ2-7
V gene: TRBV7-2

CDR3 protein: CATSDFMGSTDTQYF
J gene: TRBJ2-3
V gene: TRBV24-1

CDR3 protein: CAWRGNYGYTF
J gene: TRBJ1-2
V gene: TRBV30

CDR3 protein: CASSLGGGYTF
J gene: TRBJ1-2
V gene: TRBV5-1

CDR3 protein: CASRTVNSPLHF
J gene: TRBJ1-6
V gene: TRBV6-1

CDR3 protein: CASSSTDYSNQPQHF
J gene: TRBJ1-5
V gene: TRBV28

CDR3 protein: CASRNPENTEAFF
J gene: TRBJ1-1
V gene: TRBV6-1

CDR3 protein: CSVENTGGTEAFF
J gene: TRBJ1-1
V gene: TRBV29-1

CDR3 protein: CASSEWWSRNEQFF
J gene: TRBJ2-1
V gene: TRBV2

CDR3 protein: CASRGRDRGSYSNQPQHF
J gene: TRBJ1-5
V gene: TRBV6-1

CDR3 protein: CSARQITGELFF
J gene: TRBJ2-2
V gene: TRBV20-1

CDR3 protein: CASSPGQGSNQPQHF
J gene: TRBJ1-5
V gene: TRBV7-9

CDR3 protein: CSAWGAAGSYEQYF
J gene: TRBJ2-7
V gene: TRBV20-1

CDR3 protein: CASRRSGGTLGGTDTQYF
J gene: TRBJ2-3
V gene: TRBV7-2

CDR3 protein: CASSSKEGSGSPLHF
J gene: TRBJ1-6
V gene: TRBV5-1

CDR3 protein: CATSRDQGRGNTIYF
J gene: TRBJ1-3
V gene: TRBV15

CDR3 protein: CASSDAGGRNNSPLHF
J gene: TRBJ1-6
V gene: TRBV7-6

CDR3 protein: CSAYKGDSQETQYF
J gene: TRBJ2-5
V gene: TRBV20-1

CDR3 protein: CASTPQGRMNTEAFF
J gene: TRBJ1-1
V gene: TRBV12-3/TRBV12-4

CDR3 protein: CATSEGGLSSYEQYF
J gene: TRBJ2-7
V gene: TRBV24-1

CDR3 protein: CASTPAPGVGYGYTF
J gene: TRBJ1-2
V gene: TRBV28

CDR3 protein: CASSSAGQASYEQYF
J gene: TRBJ2-7
V gene: TRBV5-4

CDR3 protein: CSARDIDLGRAKNIQYF
J gene: TRBJ2-4
V gene: TRBV20-1

CDR3 protein: CASSRGNQPQHF
J gene: TRBJ1-5
V gene: TRBV7-9

CDR3 protein: CSASSPAMNTEAFF
J gene: TRBJ1-1
V gene: TRBV20-1

CDR3 protein: CASSFSRLAGTGELFF
J gene: TRBJ2-2
V gene: TRBV7-2

CDR3 protein: CASSRRTGAPSGANVLTF
J gene: TRBJ2-6
V gene: TRBV7-3

CDR3 protein: CASSPRTSEGADTQYF
J gene: TRBJ2-3
V gene: TRBV19

CDR3 protein: CAIKGTQNTGELFF
J gene: TRBJ2-2
V gene: TRBV10-3

CDR3 protein: CASSSVASANTGELFF
J gene: TRBJ2-2
V gene: TRBV7-6

CDR3 protein: CASSLPGTSALGDTQYF
J gene: TRBJ2-3
V gene: TRBV5-4

CDR3 protein: CASSQRTGPYEQYF
J gene: TRBJ2-7
V gene: TRBV7-2

CDR3 protein: CASSLLYEQYF
J gene: TRBJ2-7
V gene: TRBV28

CDR3 protein: CASSPTGDGDEQYF
J gene: TRBJ2-7
V gene: TRBV18

CDR3 protein: CASSTGTPGVGYTF
J gene: TRBJ1-2
V gene: TRBV6-2/TRBV6-3

CDR3 protein: CASSLSRGPYEQYF
J gene: TRBJ2-7
V gene: TRBV27

CDR3 protein: CASSPGTSGGAKETQYF
J gene: TRBJ2-5
V gene: TRBV11-2

CDR3 protein: CASSLNSRTSGADTQYF
J gene: TRBJ2-3
V gene: TRBV7-3

CDR3 protein: CASSRPGAAFNQPQHF
J gene: TRBJ1-5
V gene: TRBV6-2/TRBV6-3

CDR3 protein: CSANGVDSYNSPLHF
J gene: TRBJ1-6
V gene: TRBV20-1

CDR3 protein: CASSQLAASYEQYF
J gene: TRBJ2-7
V gene: TRBV11-2

CDR3 protein: CSAVRGTDTQYF
J gene: TRBJ2-3
V gene: TRBV20-1

CDR3 protein: CAIQNRSQGAFGGYTF
J gene: TRBJ1-2
V gene: TRBV11-3

CDR3 protein: CASSHRRTGLNTEAFF
J gene: TRBJ1-1
V gene: TRBV6-1

CDR3 protein: CASSNPGTNTEAFF
J gene: TRBJ1-1
V gene: TRBV19

CDR3 protein: CASSYDRGDTQYF
J gene: TRBJ2-3
V gene: TRBV6-5